This T cell receptor (beta chain) was retrieved from a study of blood T cell repertoires in COVID-19. The CDR3 runs to 15 residues. Profiled with immunoSEQ multiplex PCR; TCRdb holds only in-frame clones, not every one. The table lists a few hundred thousand clones, roughly 89% of them singletons. The rearrangement uses TRBV21-1 and TRBJ1-2; no DNA check was done on the table's D call, TRBD1. TRBV21-1 is termed a pseudogene. This TCR was sampled from a man in his sixties who had recovered from COVID-19. Sequences were obtained from peripheral blood. In nucleotides, the CDR3 is TGTGCCAGCAGCAGCCGAGACAGGACTCTCAATGGCTACACCTTC. Translated, it gives CASSSRDRTLNGYTF.